Below, 14 T cell receptor beta chains from the same sample are listed, as sequenced in a study of blood T cell repertoires in COVID-19 (dated by TCRdb to the early 2020s). Libraries were made using the immunoSEQ multiplex PCR assay. TCRdb mirrors the immuneACCESS table, restricted to in-frame sequences. Some clones are absent from its copies; in checked studies, under half trace to an unresolved V gene, and the reason for the others is unknown. In this sample the table shows 380,000 or so clones, about four fifths of which occur a single time. The ten biggest clones cover approximately 1% of the sample. The sequenced material came from peripheral blood. Receptor source: a human donor with acute or convalescent COVID-19. The donor label of this sample is uncertain.

The chain recombines TRBV27 with TRBJ1-1, with TRBD1 as a possible D gene (6 bases). CDR3 length: 15 amino acids. The germline V gene has CDR1 MNHEY and CDR2 SMNVEV (reference sequence). V was shortened by 5 bases and J by 0 bases, with 13 bases between the two germline ends. In nucleotides, the CDR3 is TGTGCCAGCAGTAGTGACAGGAGGCTGAACACTGAAGCTTTCTTT. It specifies CASSSDRRLNTEAFF.

The J gene is TRBJ1-1, the V gene TRBV6-5, with 7 bases fitting TRBD1. Germline loops: CDR1 MNHEY, CDR2 SVGAGI. The CDR3 has 15 residues. V lost 6 bases to trimming and J lost 2 bases; unmatched junction nucleotides: 9. CDR3 amino acids: CASRAGDRLNTEAFF. The CDR3 DNA is TGTGCCAGCAGGGCAGGGGACAGACTAAACACTGAAGCTTTCTTT.

This clone was found a few times. This chain uses TRBV18 with TRBJ1-5, with D unclear. The CDR3 extends over 14 amino acids. The V end was cut by 6 bases, the J end by 0 bases, with 9 bases between. Germline lookup yields CDR1 KGHSH and CDR2 LQKENI. The CDR3 protein is CASSLDYSNQPQHF. The CDR3 DNA reads as TGTGCCAGCTCCCTGGACTATAGCAATCAGCCCCAGCATTTT.

V and J are TRBV2 and TRBJ2-7; D not certain. The CDR3 spans 14 residues. Germline V gene lookup returns CDR1 SNHLY and CDR2 FYNNEI. Deletions cut 3 bases from V and 0 bases from J, with 9 bases between. As DNA, the CDR3 is TGTGCCAGCAGTGAGGCGGAGAGCTCCTACGAGCAGTACTTC. As protein: CASSEAESSYEQYF.

This sequence joins TRBV19 and TRBJ1-1; perhaps TRBD1 as D (6 bases). Looked up from germline, CDR1 is LNHDA and CDR2 is SQIVND (reference sequence). V lost 9 bases to trimming and J lost 1 base, with 15 bases between them. The CDR3 totals 14 residues. The CDR3, as DNA: TGTGCCAGCCTTACAGGGTCGCGGAACACTGAAGCTTTCTTT. It codes for CASLTGSRNTEAFF.

The chain joins TRBV5-1 to TRBJ1-1; 7 bases fit TRBD1. Germline-derived CDR1 and CDR2 are SGHRS and YFSETQ. The CDR3 contains 12 residues. The V segment lost 3 bases and the J segment 7 bases; nucleotides outside the gene matches: 3. The CDR3 DNA is TGCGCCAGCAGCTCCAGACAGGGTGAAGCTTTCTTT. The encoded protein is CASSSRQGEAFF.

The rearrangement joins TRBV30 to TRBJ1-2; TRBD1 is a possible D gene (6 bases). The CDR3 has 15 amino acids. Germline CDR1 reads GTSNPN; CDR2 reads SVGIG (reference sequence). Trimming removed 3 bases at V and 7 bases at J, with 21 bases between. In nucleotides, the CDR3 is TGTGCCTGGAGGTCACGGAGGGGGGGTGTGAGTGGCTACACCTTC. This translates into CAWRSRRGGVSGYTF.

The chain couples TRBV2 to TRBJ1-5; 7 positions agree with TRBD1. This CDR3 region has 13 residues. The ends lost 7 bases at V and 7 bases at J; junction bases unmatched: 7. Germline V gene lookup returns CDR1 SNHLY and CDR2 FYNNEI. CDR3 in DNA: TGTGCCAGCACCTGGGACAGAGGGCAGCCCCAGCATTTT. Its protein product is CASTWDRGQPQHF.

V is TRBV28 and J is TRBJ2-7; TRBD2 agrees at 7 bases. In germline, CDR1 is MDHEN, CDR2 SYDVKM. V gave up 5 bases and J gave up 2 bases; unmatched junction bases: 6. The CDR3 length is 14 residues. CDR3 DNA: TGTGCCAGCAGTCCTTGGACTAGAACCTACGAGCAGTACTTC. It codes for CASSPWTRTYEQYF.

This chain uses TRBV19 with TRBJ1-2; D is perhaps TRBD1 (6 bases). The V and J ends lost 3 bases and 5 bases respectively, with 16 bases between them. This CDR3 region has 15 residues. Looked up from germline, CDR1 is LNHDA and CDR2 is SQIVND (reference sequence). The CDR3 DNA sequence: TGTGCCAGTAGTATGGACCCTGGGGGGGCATATGGCTACACCTTC. This encodes CASSMDPGGAYGYTF.

This clone was seen a few times. The chain uses TRBV12-3 or TRBV12-4 and TRBJ1-6, with 8 bases aligning to TRBD1. J gave up 14 bases and V 6 bases, and 9 bases lay outside the gene matches. This CDR3 spans 13 amino acids. DNA for the CDR3: TGTGCCAGCAGCGGGACAGGACCCCTCTCCCTCCACTTT. It encodes CASSGTGPLSLHF.

The gene calls are TRBV27 and TRBJ2-2; 8 positions match TRBD1. From germline, CDR1 is MNHEY and CDR2 SMNVEV (reference sequence). The V segment lost 5 bases and the J segment 4 bases; nucleotides outside the gene matches: 9. This CDR3 is 16 amino acids long. The CDR3 region has the DNA TGTGCCAGCAGTCAAAGACAGGGGAGAAGCACCGGGGAGCTGTTTTTT. As protein: CASSQRQGRSTGELFF.

This clone was observed once. The gene calls are TRBV18 and TRBJ1-5; 7 nucleotides align to TRBD1. This CDR3 has 15 residues. Germline V gene sequence: CDR1 KGHSH, CDR2 LQKENI. V lost 4 bases, J lost 2 bases, and 5 bases stayed unmatched. CDR3 sequence reads: CASSRDRAGNQPQHF. DNA for the CDR3: TGTGCCAGCTCACGCGACAGGGCCGGCAATCAGCCCCAGCATTTT.

The CDR3 coding sequence is TGCGCCAGCAGTTTGATACCGACAGGGTATGACGAGCAGTACTTC. This gives the protein CASSLIPTGYDEQYF. This chain connects TRBV5-1 to TRBJ2-7; TRBD1 aligns across 7 bases. This CDR3 spans 15 amino acids. The germline V gene encodes CDR1 SGHRS and CDR2 YFSETQ. With V trimmed by 5 bases and J by 5 bases, 13 bases remained unmatched.